The clone carrying this TCR beta chain appeared a few times. Antigen: not known. These data belong to a study of T-cell memory formation after mild COVID-19. The wider study: Largely, the TCR clusters proved donor specific. Study findings and constraints: Pre-infection memory held some responding clones, suggesting pre-existing cross-reactive T cells responded.

Researchers used 5'RACE with constant-segment primers to make TCR alpha and TCR beta cDNA libraries that carry sample barcodes and UMIs. TCRdb itself ran the 5' RACE reads through MiXCR, one entry per CDR3 protein. The sample lists 250,000 to 350,000 distinct CDR3 sequences, 15% to 20% occurring once. The germline CDR1 and CDR2 sequences are SGDLS and YYNGEE. Trimming removed 7 bases from V and 6 bases from J, with 7 bases in between. The CDR3 runs to 10 residues. This receptor was taken from a man younger than 35 who had mild COVID-19 (a few samples of this study predate the infection). Cell type and time point are not known. This chain joins TRBV9 and TRBJ1-1, with unresolved D. Source material: PBMCs or a T cell subset sorted from them (not recorded which). The CDR3 sequence is CASLGPEAFF. For the CDR3, the DNA is TGTGCCAGCTTAGGGCCTGAAGCTTTCTTT.